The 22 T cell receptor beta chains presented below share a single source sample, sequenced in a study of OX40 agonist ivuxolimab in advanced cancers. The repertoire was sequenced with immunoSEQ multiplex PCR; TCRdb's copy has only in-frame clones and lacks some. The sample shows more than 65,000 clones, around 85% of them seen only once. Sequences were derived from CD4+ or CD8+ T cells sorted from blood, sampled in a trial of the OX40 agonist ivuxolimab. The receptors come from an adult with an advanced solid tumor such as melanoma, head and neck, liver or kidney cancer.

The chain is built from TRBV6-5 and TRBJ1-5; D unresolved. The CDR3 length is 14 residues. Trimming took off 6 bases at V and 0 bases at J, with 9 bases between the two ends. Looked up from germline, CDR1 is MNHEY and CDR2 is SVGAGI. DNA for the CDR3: TGTGCCAGCAGCGCACATTATAGCAATCAGCCCCAGCATTTT. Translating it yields CASSAHYSNQPQHF.

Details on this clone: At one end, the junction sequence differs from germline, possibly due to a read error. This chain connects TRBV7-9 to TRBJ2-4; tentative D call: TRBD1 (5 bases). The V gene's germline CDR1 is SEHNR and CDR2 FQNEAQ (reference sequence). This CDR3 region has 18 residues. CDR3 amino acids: CTSSFITSGKETKNIQYF. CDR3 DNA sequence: TGTACCAGCAGCTTTATCACTTCAGGGAAAGAAACCAAAAACATTCAGTACTTC.

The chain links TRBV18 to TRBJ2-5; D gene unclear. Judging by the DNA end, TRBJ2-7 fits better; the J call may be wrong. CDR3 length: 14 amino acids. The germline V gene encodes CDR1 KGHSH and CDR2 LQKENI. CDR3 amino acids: CASSPWGSSYEQYF. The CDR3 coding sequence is TGTGCCAGCTCACCCTGGGGAAGCTCCTACGAGCAGTACTTC.

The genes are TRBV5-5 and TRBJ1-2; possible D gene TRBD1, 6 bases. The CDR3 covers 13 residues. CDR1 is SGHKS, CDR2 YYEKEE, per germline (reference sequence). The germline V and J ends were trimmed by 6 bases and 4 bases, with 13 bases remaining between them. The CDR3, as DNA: TGTGCCAGCAACCCGGACAGATTCTATGGCTACACCTTC. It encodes CASNPDRFYGYTF.

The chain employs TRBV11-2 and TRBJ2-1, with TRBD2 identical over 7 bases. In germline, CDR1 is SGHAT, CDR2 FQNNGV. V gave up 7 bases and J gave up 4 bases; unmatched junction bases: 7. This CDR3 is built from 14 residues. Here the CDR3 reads CASTPGLLYNEQFF. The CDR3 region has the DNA TGTGCCAGCACCCCGGGACTACTATACAATGAGCAGTTCTTC.

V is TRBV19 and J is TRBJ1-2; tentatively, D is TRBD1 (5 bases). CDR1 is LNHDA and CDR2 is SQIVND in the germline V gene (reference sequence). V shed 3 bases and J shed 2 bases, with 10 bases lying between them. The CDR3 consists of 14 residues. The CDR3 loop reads CASSIGQGNYGYTF. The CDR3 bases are TGTGCCAGTAGTATTGGGCAGGGAAACTATGGCTACACCTTC.

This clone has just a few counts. The CDR3 here is CASSLNAGALADTQYF. Written as DNA, the CDR3 is TGTGCCAGCAGCTTAAACGCGGGAGCGCTCGCAGATACGCAGTATTTT. The chain employs TRBV7-9 and TRBJ2-3; 7 nucleotides line up with TRBD2. Germline V CDR1 and CDR2: SEHNR, FQNEAQ (reference sequence). The CDR3 length is 16 residues. Trimming at V came to 2 bases and at J to 4 bases, leaving 9 bases not matched to a gene.

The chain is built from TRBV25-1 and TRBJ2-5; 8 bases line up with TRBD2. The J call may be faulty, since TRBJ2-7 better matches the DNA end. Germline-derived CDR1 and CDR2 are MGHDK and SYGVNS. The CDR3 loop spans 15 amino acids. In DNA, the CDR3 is TGTGCCAGCAGTGAAAGGACCTCCGGGGGGGACGAGCAGTACTTC. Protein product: CASSERTSGGDEQYF.

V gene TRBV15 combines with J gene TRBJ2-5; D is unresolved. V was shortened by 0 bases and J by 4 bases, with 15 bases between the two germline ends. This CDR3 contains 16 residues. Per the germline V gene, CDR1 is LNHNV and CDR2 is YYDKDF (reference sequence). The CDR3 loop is CATSRDRVEGGETQYF. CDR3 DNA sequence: TGTGCCACCAGCAGAGATCGAGTGGAAGGCGGAGAGACCCAGTACTTC.

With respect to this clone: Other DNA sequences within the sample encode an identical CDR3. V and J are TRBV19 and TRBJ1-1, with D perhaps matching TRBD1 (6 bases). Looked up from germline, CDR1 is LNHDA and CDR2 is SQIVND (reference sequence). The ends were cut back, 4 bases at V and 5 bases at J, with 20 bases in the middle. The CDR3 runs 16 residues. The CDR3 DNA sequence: TGTGCCAGTAGTAGCGCCAGGGGTAATTGGGGGACTGAAGCTTTCTTT. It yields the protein CASSSARGNWGTEAFF.

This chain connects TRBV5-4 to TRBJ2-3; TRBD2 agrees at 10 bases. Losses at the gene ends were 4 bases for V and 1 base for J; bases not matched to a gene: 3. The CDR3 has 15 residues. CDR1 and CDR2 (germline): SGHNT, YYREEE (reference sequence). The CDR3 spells CASSPSGGGTDTQYF. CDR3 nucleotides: TGTGCCAGCAGCCCGAGCGGGGGGGGCACAGATACGCAGTATTTT.

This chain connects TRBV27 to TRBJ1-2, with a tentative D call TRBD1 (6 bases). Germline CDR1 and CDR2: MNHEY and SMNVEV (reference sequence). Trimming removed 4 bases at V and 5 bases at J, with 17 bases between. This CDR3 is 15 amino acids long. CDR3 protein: CASSYRQAWVYGYTF. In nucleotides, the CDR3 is TGTGCCAGCAGTTACAGACAGGCCTGGGTTTATGGCTACACCTTC.

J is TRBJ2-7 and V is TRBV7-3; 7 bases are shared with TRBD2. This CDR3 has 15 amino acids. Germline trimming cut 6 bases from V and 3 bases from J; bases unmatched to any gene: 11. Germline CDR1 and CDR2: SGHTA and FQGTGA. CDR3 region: CASRLFSGRNYEQYF. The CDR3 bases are TGTGCCAGCAGATTATTTAGCGGGCGGAACTACGAGCAGTACTTC.

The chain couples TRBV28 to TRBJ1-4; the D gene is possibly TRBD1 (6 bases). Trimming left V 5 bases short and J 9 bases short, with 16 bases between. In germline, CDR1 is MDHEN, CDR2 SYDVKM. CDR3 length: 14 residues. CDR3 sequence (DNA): TGTGCCAGCAGTCGGCAGGGGACGGTTCAAAAACTGTTTTTT. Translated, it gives CASSRQGTVQKLFF.

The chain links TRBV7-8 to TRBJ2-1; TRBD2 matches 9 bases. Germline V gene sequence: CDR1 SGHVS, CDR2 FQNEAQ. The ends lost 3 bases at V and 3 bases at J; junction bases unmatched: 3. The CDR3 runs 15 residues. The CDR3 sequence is CASSLREGLYNEQFF. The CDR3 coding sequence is TGTGCCAGCAGCTTGCGGGAGGGCCTCTACAATGAGCAGTTCTTC.

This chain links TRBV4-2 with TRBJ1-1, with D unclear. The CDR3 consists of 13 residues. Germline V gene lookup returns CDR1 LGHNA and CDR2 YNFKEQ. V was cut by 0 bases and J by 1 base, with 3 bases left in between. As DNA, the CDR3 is TGTGCCAGCAGCCAAGAACAGAACACTGAAGCTTTCTTT. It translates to CASSQEQNTEAFF.

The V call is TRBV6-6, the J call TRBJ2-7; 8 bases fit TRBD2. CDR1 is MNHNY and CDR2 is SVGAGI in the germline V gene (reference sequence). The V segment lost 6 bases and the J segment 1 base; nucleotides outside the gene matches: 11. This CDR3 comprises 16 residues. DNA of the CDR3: TGTGCCAGCAGGCGGGCGGGAGGCCCTACGTCCTACGAGCAGTACTTC. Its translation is CASRRAGGPTSYEQYF.

The CDR3 nucleotides read TGTGCCAGCAGCTTAGCGGTACTAGCGATCAGCTCCTACAATGAGCAGTTCTTC. Amino acids: CASSLAVLAISSYNEQFF. The chain has TRBV11-3 and TRBJ2-1; 7 bases are a match to TRBD2. The CDR3 is 18 residues long. Germline values: CDR1 SGHNT, CDR2 YENEEA. J gave up 0 bases and V 1 base, and 9 bases lay outside the gene matches.

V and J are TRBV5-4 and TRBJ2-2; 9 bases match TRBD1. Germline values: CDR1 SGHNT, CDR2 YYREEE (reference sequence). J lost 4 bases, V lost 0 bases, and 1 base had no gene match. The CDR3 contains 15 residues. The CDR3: CASSLAQGATGELFF. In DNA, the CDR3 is TGTGCCAGCAGCTTGGCACAGGGGGCCACCGGGGAGCTGTTTTTT.

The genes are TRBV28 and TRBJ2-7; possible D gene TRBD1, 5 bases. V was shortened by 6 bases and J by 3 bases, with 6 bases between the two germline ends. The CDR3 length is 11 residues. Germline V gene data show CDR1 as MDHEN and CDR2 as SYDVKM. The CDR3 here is CASRDNYEQYF. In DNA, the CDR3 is TGTGCCAGCAGGGACAACTACGAGCAGTACTTC. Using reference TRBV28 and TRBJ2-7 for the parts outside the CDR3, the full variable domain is DVKVTQSSRYLVKRTGEKVFLECVQDMDHENMFWYRQDPGLGLRLIYFSYDVKMKEKGDIPEGYSVSREKKERFSLILESASTNQTSMYLCASRDNYEQYFGPGTRLTVT.

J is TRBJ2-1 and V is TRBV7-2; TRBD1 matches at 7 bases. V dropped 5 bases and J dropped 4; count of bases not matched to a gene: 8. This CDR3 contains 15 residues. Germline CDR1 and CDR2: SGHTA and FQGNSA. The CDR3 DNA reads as TGTGCCAGCAGCATCCGGGACAGCCCTTACAATGAGCAGTTCTTC. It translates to CASSIRDSPYNEQFF.

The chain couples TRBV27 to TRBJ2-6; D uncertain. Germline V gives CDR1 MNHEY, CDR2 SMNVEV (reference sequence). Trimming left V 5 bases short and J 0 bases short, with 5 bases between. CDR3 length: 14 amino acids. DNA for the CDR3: TGTGCCAGCAGTCTTTACTCTGGGGCCAACGTCCTGACTTTC. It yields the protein CASSLYSGANVLTF.